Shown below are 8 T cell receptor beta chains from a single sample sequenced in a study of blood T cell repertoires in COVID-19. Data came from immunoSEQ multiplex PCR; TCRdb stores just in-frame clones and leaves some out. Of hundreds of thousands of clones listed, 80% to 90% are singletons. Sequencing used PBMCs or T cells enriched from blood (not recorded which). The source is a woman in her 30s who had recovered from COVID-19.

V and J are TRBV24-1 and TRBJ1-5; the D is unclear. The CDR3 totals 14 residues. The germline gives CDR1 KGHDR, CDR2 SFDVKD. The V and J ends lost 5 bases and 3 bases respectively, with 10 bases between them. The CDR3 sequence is CATSVSGDNQPQHF. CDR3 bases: TGTGCCACCAGTGTTTCCGGGGACAATCAGCCCCAGCATTTT.

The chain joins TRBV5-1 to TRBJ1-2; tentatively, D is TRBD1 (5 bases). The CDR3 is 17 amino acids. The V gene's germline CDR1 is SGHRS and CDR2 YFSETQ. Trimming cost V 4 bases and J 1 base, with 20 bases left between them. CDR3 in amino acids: CASSEDSPKLFNYGYTF. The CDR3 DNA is TGCGCCAGCAGCGAAGACAGCCCCAAGCTTTTTAACTATGGCTACACCTTC. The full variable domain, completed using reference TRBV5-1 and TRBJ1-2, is KAGVTQTPRYLIKTRGQQVTLSCSPISGHRSVSWYQQTPGQGLQFLFEYFSETQRNKGNFPGRFSGRQFSNSRSEMNVSTLELGDSALYLCASSEDSPKLFNYGYTFGSGTRLTVV.

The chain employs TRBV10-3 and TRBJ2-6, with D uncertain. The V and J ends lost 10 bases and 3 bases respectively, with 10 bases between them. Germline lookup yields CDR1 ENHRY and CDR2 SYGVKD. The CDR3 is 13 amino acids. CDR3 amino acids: CASAQLGANVLTF. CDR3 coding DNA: TGTGCCAGCGCGCAACTTGGGGCCAACGTCCTGACTTTC.

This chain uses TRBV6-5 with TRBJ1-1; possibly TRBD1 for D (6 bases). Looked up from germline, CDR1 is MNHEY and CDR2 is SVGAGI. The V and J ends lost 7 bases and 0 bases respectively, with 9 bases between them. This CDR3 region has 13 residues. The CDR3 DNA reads TGTGCCAGCAAGCCAGGGGTGAACACTGAAGCTTTCTTT. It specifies CASKPGVNTEAFF.

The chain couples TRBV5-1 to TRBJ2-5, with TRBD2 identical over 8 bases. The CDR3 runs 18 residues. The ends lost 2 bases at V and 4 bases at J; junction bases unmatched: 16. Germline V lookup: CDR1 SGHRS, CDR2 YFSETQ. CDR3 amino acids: CASSLGVGLAGIRETQYF. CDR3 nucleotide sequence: TGCGCCAGCAGCTTAGGAGTCGGTTTAGCGGGAATCAGAGAGACCCAGTACTTC.

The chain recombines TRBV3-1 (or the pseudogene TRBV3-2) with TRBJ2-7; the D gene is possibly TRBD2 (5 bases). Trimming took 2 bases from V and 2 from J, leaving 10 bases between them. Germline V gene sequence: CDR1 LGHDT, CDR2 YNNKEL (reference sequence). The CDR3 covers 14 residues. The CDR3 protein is CASSQYGETYEQYF. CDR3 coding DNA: TGTGCCAGCAGCCAATACGGGGAAACCTACGAGCAGTACTTC.

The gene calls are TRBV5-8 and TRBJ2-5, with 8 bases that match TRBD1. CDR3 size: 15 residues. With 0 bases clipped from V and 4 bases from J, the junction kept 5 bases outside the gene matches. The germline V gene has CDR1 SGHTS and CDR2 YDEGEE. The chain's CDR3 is CASSLVTGGSETQYF. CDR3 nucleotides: TGTGCCAGCAGCTTGGTTACAGGGGGATCAGAGACCCAGTACTTC.

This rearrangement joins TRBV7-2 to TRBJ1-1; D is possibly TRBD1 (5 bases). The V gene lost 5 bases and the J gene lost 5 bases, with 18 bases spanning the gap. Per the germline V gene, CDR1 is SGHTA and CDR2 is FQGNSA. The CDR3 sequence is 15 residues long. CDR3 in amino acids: CASSPKIRAQTEAFF. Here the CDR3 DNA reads TGTGCCAGCAGCCCAAAGATCAGGGCCCAAACTGAAGCTTTCTTT.